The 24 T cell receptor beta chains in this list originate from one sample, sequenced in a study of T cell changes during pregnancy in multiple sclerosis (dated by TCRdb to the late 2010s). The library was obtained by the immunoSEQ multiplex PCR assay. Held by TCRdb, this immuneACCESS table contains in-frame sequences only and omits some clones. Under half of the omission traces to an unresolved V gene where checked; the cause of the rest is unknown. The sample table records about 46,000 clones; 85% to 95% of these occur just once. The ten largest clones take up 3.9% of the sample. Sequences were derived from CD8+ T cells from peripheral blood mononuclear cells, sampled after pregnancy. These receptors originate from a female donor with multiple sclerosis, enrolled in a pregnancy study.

The CDR3, as DNA: TGCGCCAGCTCTTTGTCAGCGGGCACCGGGGAGCTGTTTTTT. Translated, it gives CASSLSAGTGELFF. V is TRBV10-1 and J is TRBJ2-2; a possible D gene is TRBD2 (6 bases). Germline V gene data show CDR1 as WNHNN and CDR2 as SYGVQD (reference sequence). V lost 8 bases and J 4 bases, leaving 14 bases between the germline ends. CDR3 length: 14 residues.

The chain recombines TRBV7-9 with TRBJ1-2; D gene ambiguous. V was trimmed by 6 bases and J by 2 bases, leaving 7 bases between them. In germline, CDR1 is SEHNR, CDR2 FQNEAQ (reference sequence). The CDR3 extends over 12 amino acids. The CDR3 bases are TGTGCCAGCAGAGTCCTAAACTATGGCTACACCTTC. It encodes CASRVLNYGYTF.

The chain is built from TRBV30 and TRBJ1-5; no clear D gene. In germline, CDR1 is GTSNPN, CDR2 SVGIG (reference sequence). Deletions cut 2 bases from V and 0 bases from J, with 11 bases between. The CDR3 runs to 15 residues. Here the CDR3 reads CAWSRQDYSNQPQHF. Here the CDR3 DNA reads TGTGCCTGGAGTCGCCAGGATTATAGCAATCAGCCCCAGCATTTT.

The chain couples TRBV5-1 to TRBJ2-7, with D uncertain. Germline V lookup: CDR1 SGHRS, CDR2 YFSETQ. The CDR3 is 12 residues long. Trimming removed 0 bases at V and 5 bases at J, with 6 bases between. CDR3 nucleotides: TGCGCCAGCAGCTTGGCCCTTAACGAGCAGTACTTC. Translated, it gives CASSLALNEQYF. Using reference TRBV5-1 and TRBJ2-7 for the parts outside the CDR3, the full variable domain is KAGVTQTPRYLIKTRGQQVTLSCSPISGHRSVSWYQQTPGQGLQFLFEYFSETQRNKGNFPGRFSGRQFSNSRSEMNVSTLELGDSALYLCASSLALNEQYFGPGTRLTVT.

For the CDR3, the DNA is TGTGCCAGCAGCTTAGGATCTACCTACGAGCAGTACTTC. This codes for CASSLGSTYEQYF. This chain links TRBV7-9 with TRBJ2-7, with D unresolved. The CDR3 is made up of 13 amino acids. V lost 1 base to trimming and J lost 2 bases, with 6 bases between them. Germline values: CDR1 SEHNR, CDR2 FQNEAQ (reference sequence).

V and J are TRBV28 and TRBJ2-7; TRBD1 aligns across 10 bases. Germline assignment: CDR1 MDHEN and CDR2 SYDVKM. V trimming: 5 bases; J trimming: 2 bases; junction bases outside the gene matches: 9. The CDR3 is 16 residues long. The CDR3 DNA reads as TGTGCCAGCAGTATATTAGGGGACAGGGGACCCTACGAGCAGTACTTC. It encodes CASSILGDRGPYEQYF. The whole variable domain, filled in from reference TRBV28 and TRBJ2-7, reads DVKVTQSSRYLVKRTGEKVFLECVQDMDHENMFWYRQDPGLGLRLIYFSYDVKMKEKGDIPEGYSVSREKKERFSLILESASTNQTSMYLCASSILGDRGPYEQYFGPGTRLTVT.

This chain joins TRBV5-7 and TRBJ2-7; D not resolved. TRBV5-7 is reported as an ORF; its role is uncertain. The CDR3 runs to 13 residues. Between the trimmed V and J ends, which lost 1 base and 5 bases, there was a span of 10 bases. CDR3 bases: TGTGCCAGCAGCTTGTCGGGTGTCGACGAGCAGTACTTC. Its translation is CASSLSGVDEQYF.

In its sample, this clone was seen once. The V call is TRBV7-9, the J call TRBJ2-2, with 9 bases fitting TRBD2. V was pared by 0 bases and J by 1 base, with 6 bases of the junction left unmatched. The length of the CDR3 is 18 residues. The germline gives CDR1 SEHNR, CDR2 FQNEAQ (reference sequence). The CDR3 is CASSLARQAGGNTGELFF. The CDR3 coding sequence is TGTGCCAGCAGCTTAGCGCGTCAAGCGGGAGGGAACACCGGGGAGCTGTTTTTT. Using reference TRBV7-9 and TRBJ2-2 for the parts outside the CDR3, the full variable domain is DTGVSQNPRHKITKRGQNVTFRCDPISEHNRLYWYRQTLGQGPEFLTYFQNEAQLEKSRLLSDRFSAERPKGSFSTLEIQRTEQGDSAMYLCASSLARQAGGNTGELFFGEGSRLTVL.

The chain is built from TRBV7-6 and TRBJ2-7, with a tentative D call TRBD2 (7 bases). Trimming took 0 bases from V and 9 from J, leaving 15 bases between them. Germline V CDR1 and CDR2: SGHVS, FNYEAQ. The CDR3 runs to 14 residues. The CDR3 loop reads CASSLAGGGRRQYF. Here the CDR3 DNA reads TGTGCCAGCAGCTTAGCGGGGGGGGGCAGAAGGCAGTACTTC. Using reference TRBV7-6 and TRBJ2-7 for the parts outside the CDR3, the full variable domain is GAGVSQSPRYKVTKRGQDVALRCDPISGHVSLYWYRQALGQGPEFLTYFNYEAQQDKSGLPNDRFSAERPEGSISTLTIQRTEQRDSAMYRCASSLAGGGRRQYFGPGTRLTVT.

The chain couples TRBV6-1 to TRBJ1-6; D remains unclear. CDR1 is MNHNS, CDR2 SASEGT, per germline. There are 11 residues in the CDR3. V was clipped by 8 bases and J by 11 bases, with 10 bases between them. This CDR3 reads CASEGGTPLHF. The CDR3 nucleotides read TGTGCCAGCGAGGGCGGCACACCCCTCCACTTT.

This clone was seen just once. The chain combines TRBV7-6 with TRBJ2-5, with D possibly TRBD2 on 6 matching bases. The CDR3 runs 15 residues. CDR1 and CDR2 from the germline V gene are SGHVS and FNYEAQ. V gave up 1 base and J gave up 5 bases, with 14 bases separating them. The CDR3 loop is CASSLGPGAGETQYF. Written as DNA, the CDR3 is TGTGCCAGCAGCTTAGGTCCAGGTGCGGGGGAGACCCAGTACTTC. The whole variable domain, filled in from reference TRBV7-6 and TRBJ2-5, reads GAGVSQSPRYKVTKRGQDVALRCDPISGHVSLYWYRQALGQGPEFLTYFNYEAQQDKSGLPNDRFSAERPEGSISTLTIQRTEQRDSAMYRCASSLGPGAGETQYFGPGTRLLVL.

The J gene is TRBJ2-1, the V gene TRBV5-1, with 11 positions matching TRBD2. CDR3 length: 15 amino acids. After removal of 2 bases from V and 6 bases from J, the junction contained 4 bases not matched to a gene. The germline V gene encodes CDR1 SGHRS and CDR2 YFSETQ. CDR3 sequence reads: CASSLLAGAANEQFF. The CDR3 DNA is TGCGCCAGCAGCTTACTAGCGGGAGCGGCCAATGAGCAGTTCTTC.

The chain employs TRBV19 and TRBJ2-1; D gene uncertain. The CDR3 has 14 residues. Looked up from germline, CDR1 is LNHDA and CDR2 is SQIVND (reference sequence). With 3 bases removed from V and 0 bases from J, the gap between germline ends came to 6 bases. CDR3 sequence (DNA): TGTGCCAGTAGTATCGCCAGCTCCTACAATGAGCAGTTCTTC. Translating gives CASSIASSYNEQFF.

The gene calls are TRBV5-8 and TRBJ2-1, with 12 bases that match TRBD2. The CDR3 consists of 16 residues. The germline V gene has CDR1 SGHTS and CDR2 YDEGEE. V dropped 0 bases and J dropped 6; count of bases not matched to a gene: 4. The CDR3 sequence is CASSLGLAGGFNEQFF. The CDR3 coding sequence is TGTGCCAGCAGCTTGGGGCTAGCGGGAGGGTTCAATGAGCAGTTCTTC.

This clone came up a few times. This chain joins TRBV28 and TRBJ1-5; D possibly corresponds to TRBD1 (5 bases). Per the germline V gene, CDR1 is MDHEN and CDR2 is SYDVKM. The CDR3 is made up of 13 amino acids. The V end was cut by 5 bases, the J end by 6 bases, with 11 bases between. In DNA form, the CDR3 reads TGTGCCAGCAGTGTGGGGGGAGCTCAGCCCCAGCATTTT. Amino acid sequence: CASSVGGAQPQHF.

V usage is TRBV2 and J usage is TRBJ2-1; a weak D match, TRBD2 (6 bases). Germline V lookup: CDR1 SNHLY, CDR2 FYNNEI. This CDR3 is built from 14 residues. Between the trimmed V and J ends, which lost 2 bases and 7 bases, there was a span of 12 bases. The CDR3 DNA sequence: TGTGCCAGCAGTGAACGGGGGAGAGGAAATGAGCAGTTCTTC. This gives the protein CASSERGRGNEQFF.

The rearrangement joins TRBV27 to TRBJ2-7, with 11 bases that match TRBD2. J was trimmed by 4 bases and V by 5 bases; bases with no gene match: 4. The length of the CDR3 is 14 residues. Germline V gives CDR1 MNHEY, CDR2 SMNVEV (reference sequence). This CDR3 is CASSGGTSGYEQYF. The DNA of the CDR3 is TGTGCCAGCAGTGGGGGGACTAGCGGTTACGAGCAGTACTTC.

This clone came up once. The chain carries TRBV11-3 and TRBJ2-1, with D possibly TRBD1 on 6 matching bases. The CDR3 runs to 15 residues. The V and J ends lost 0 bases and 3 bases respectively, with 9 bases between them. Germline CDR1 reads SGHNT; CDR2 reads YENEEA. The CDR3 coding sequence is TGTGCCAGCAGCTTAGATCGGACAGTCTACAATGAGCAGTTCTTC. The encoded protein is CASSLDRTVYNEQFF.

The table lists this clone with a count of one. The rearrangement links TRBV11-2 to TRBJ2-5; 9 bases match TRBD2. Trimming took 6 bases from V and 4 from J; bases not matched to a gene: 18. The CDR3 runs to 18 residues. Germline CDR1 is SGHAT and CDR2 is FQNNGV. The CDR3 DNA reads TGTGCCAGCAGTCATCCGTTGACCGGGACTAGCTTTGGAGAGACCCAGTACTTC. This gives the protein CASSHPLTGTSFGETQYF.

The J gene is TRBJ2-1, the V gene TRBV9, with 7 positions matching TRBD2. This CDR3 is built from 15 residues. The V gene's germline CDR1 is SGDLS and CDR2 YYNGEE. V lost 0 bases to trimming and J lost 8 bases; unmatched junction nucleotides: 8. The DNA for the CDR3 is TGTGCCAGCAGCGTAGGCGGGAGAGGGCTCGATGAGCAGTTCTTC. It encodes CASSVGGRGLDEQFF.

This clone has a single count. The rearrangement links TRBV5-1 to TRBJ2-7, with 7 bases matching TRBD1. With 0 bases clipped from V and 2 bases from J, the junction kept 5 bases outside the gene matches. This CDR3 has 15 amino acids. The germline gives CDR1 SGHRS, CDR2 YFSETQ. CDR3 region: CASSLAGGEPYEQYF. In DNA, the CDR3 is TGCGCCAGCAGCTTGGCAGGGGGAGAACCCTACGAGCAGTACTTC.

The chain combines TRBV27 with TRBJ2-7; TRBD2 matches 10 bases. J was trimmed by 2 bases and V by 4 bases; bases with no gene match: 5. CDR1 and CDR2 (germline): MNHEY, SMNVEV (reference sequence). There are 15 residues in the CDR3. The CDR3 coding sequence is TGTGCCAGCAGTTCCGGGACTAGCGCGCCCTACGAGCAGTACTTC. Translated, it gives CASSSGTSAPYEQYF.

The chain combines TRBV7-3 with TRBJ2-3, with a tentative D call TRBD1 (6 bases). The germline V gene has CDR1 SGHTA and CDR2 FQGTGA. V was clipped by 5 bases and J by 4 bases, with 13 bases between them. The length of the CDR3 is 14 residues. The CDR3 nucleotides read TGTGCCAGCAGCCAGACAGGATCTTCAGATACGCAGTATTTT. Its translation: CASSQTGSSDTQYF.

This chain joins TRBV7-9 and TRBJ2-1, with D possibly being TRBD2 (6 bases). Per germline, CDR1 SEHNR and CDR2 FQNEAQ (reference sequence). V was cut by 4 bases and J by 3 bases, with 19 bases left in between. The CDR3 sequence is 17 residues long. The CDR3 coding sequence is TGTGCCAGCAGCTCCCATTCAGGAATGGGAGGCTACAATGAGCAGTTCTTC. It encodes CASSSHSGMGGYNEQFF.